This TCR beta chain was sequenced in a study of cytomegalovirus exposure and HLA in healthy donors. Regarding the study as a whole: There were reportedly fewer N-insertions in an Asian-associated ancestry cluster than the roughly 680-donor mean, in a later analysis.

V lost 6 bases, J lost 4 bases, and 7 bases lay in between. The CDR3 is 13 residues long. Germline V gene data show CDR1 as MNHEY and CDR2 as SVGAGI. The PCR had 60 Vbeta and 13 Jbeta primers. Clones were read by immunoSEQ multiplex PCR, and TCRdb kept only the in-frame ones, dropping some. The data show around 120,000 clones, approximately 80% seen once. Only a few counts were recorded for this clone. Its antigen remains unknown. J is TRBJ1-6 and V is TRBV6-5; D remains ambiguous. The TCR comes from a man younger than 30 in good health and CMV-seronegative. Source material: PBMCs. DNA of the CDR3: TGTGCCAGCAGCCGGACTTATAATTCACCCCTCCACTTT. The encoded protein is CASSRTYNSPLHF.